The present entry profiles one T cell receptor (beta chain) with its context. The antigen remains unidentified. The junction does not match germline at one end; this may be a read error. There are 8 residues in the CDR3. Germline CDR1 is DFQATT and CDR2 is SNEGSKA (reference sequence). This entry is derived from a study of T cells in Graves' hyperthyroidism and ophthalmopathy. On the basis of clinical symptoms, serum thyroxine and TRAb, thyroid ultrasound and orbital computed tomography, diagnoses were made. Amplification of TCR beta CDR3 regions used RNA as the template. When the TCR CDR3 underwent first-round RT-PCR, the HTBI primer set was used. TCRdb analysed the multiplex PCR reads with MiXCR anew, one entry per CDR3 protein. The data hold roughly 500,000 distinct CDR3 sequences, with over 45% observed a single time. Study findings and constraints: Stable hyperthyroidism and ophthalmopathy were separated using 13 V-J signatures. The model predicted ophthalmopathy a median roughly 6.3 months before onset. Clonotypes that were expanded in thyroid above 0.001 mostly appeared in blood too.

This rearrangement joins TRBV20-1 to TRBJ1-2; D ambiguous. The receptor comes from an adult woman with Graves' disease, either hyperthyroidism or ophthalmopathy (not recorded which). Material for sequencing was peripheral blood or thyroid tissue (not recorded which). The CDR3: CSAIRAAF. The CDR3 bases are TGCAGTGCTATTCGGGCCGCGTTC.